Each of the 30 T cell receptor beta chains below was sequenced from the same sample in a study of T cell repertoires in cytomegalovirus infection. One entry per CDR3 protein, called by TCRdb with MiXCR from the reads. The table shows 250,000 to 300,000 distinct CDR3 sequences, with roughly 25% occurring only once. Material: PBMCs. The receptors shown here come from a human donor in good health (CMV status not recorded). Some clones in this sample may be carry-over from other donors' samples.

This clonotype has a handful of counts. The gene calls are TRBV6-5 and TRBJ2-7, with D possibly being TRBD2 (7 bases). The CDR3 has 14 amino acids. Germline lookup yields CDR1 MNHEY and CDR2 SVGAGI. Trimming stripped 5 bases from V and 6 bases from J, with 17 bases between. DNA of the CDR3: TGTGCCAGCAGTGGGGGGGGGGGCCTTGGCGAGCAGTACTTC. Translated, it gives CASSGGGGLGEQYF.

The chain has TRBV27 and TRBJ2-1, with TRBD1 matching over 7 bases. The V segment lost 5 bases and the J segment 7 bases; nucleotides outside the gene matches: 5. The CDR3 runs to 13 residues. Germline CDR1 and CDR2: MNHEY and SMNVEV (reference sequence). The DNA for the CDR3 is TGTGCCAGCAGTCACACAGGGGCGAATGAGCAGTTCTTC. It is translated as CASSHTGANEQFF.

The chain joins TRBV11-2 to TRBJ1-2; weak D call: TRBD1 (5 bases). V lost 4 bases and J 8 bases, leaving 11 bases between the germline ends. This CDR3 has 12 residues. Germline CDR1 is SGHAT and CDR2 is FQNNGV. The CDR3 reads CASSSSRAGYTF. The CDR3 DNA is TGTGCCAGCAGCTCGAGCAGGGCCGGCTACACCTTC.

In this sample, this clonotype turned up many times. The chain has TRBV12-3 or TRBV12-4 and TRBJ1-5, with 7 positions matching TRBD1. The ends lost 5 bases at V and 6 bases at J; junction bases unmatched: 13. The CDR3 sequence is 16 residues long. The CDR3: CASSMTGRERSQPQHF. CDR3 DNA: TGTGCCAGCAGTATGACAGGGCGTGAAAGATCTCAGCCCCAGCATTTT.

The gene calls are TRBV11-2 and TRBJ2-7; 9 bases agree with TRBD2. The junction had 19 bases not matched to a gene; V was cut back by 1 base and J by 6 bases. Germline V gene data show CDR1 as SGHAT and CDR2 as FQNNGV. The CDR3 sequence is 19 residues long. CDR3 in DNA: TGTGCCAGCAGCTTAGCCGTGGGGCTAGCGGGACCGAAGCCGGGCGAGCAGTACGTC. It is translated as CASSLAVGLAGPKPGEQYV.

The table lists this clonotype with many counts. The V and J genes are TRBV7-8 and TRBJ2-3; 14 nucleotides match TRBD2. Trimming at V came to 5 bases and at J to 4 bases, leaving 8 bases not matched to a gene. The CDR3 is 17 residues long. Germline CDR1 reads SGHVS; CDR2 reads FQNEAQ. The CDR3 region has the DNA TGTGCCAGCAGCATACTTGGGACTAGCGGGAGCGCAGATACGCAGTATTTT. Encoded protein: CASSILGTSGSADTQYF.

This clonotype was seen a handful of times. The J gene is TRBJ2-1, the V gene TRBV6-5; 9 bases map to TRBD1. J lost 15 bases, V lost 5 bases, and 8 bases had no gene match. The germline CDR1 and CDR2 sequences are MNHEY and SVGAGI. The CDR3 contains 12 residues. The CDR3 sequence is CASSSTGTGPFF. The CDR3 DNA is TGTGCCAGCAGTAGTACCGGGACAGGGCCGTTCTTC.

Many counts were recorded for this clonotype. This chain connects TRBV12-3 or TRBV12-4 to TRBJ1-5; D gene uncertain. V dropped 3 bases and J dropped 5 bases, with 11 bases sitting between them. CDR3 length equals 14 residues. The CDR3 sequence is CASSFGPLDQPQHF. CDR3 sequence (DNA): TGTGCCAGCAGTTTCGGACCGCTCGATCAGCCCCAGCATTTT.

This sequence joins TRBV7-8 and TRBJ1-5; D unclear. Germline values: CDR1 SGHVS, CDR2 FQNEAQ. The V gene lost 0 bases and the J gene lost 0 bases, with 9 bases spanning the gap. The CDR3 has 16 amino acids. The CDR3 region is CASSLAGWDSNQPQHF. CDR3 DNA sequence: TGTGCCAGCAGCTTAGCGGGGTGGGATAGCAATCAGCCCCAGCATTTT.

This clonotype was seen a handful of times. The chain combines TRBV6-5 with TRBJ2-3, with 7 bases lining up with TRBD1. Germline V lookup: CDR1 MNHEY, CDR2 SVGAGI. The length of the CDR3 is 15 residues. J was trimmed by 1 base and V by 5 bases; bases with no gene match: 6. The CDR3 coding sequence is TGTGCCAGCAGTCGGAACAGGGGAGGCACAGATACGCAGTATTTT. Translation: CASSRNRGGTDTQYF.

In this sample, this clonotype turned up many times. The chain joins TRBV7-8 to TRBJ1-2; possible D gene TRBD1, 5 bases. Germline CDR1 reads SGHVS; CDR2 reads FQNEAQ. This CDR3 spans 12 amino acids. Trimming cost V 5 bases and J 4 bases, with 8 bases left between them. DNA of the CDR3: TGTGCCAGCAGCACAGGAGTCTATGGCTACACCTTC. It encodes CASSTGVYGYTF.

The chain is built from TRBV20-1 and TRBJ1-5; 11 bases are shared with TRBD1. Germline CDR1 DFQATT, CDR2 SNEGSKA (reference sequence). The CDR3 length is 14 residues. J lost 7 bases, V lost 1 base, and 3 bases had no gene match. Here the CDR3 DNA reads TGCAGTGCTAGAGTGGGACAGGGGGAGCAGCCCCAGCATTTT. This encodes CSARVGQGEQPQHF.

The J gene is TRBJ2-3, the V gene TRBV7-2; no definite D call. The CDR3 spans 14 residues. CDR1 and CDR2 from the germline V gene are SGHTA and FQGNSA. The ends were cut back, 5 bases at V and 2 bases at J, with 11 bases in the middle. Written as DNA, the CDR3 is TGTGCCAGCAGCCCCGCTTCTCACACAGATACGCAGTATTTT. This gives the protein CASSPASHTDTQYF.

The V call is TRBV7-9, the J call TRBJ2-5; D ambiguous. CDR3 length: 14 residues. CDR1 and CDR2 (germline): SEHNR, FQNEAQ (reference sequence). The V end lost 1 base, the J end lost 1 base, and 7 bases lay between the germline ends. The CDR3 here is CASSLGYTQETQYF. CDR3 nucleotides: TGTGCCAGCAGCTTAGGTTACACCCAAGAGACCCAGTACTTC.

This rearrangement joins TRBV7-3 to TRBJ2-3, with 11 nucleotides matching TRBD2. Germline loops: CDR1 SGHTA, CDR2 FQGTGA. Germline trimming cut 1 base from V and 1 base from J; bases unmatched to any gene: 10. This CDR3 has 19 amino acids. The DNA for the CDR3 is TGTGCCAGCAGCTTAAGGCAATCGGGACTAGCGGATGGCACAGATACGCAGTATTTT. This translates into CASSLRQSGLADGTDTQYF.

This chain connects TRBV2 to TRBJ2-1; TRBD1 matches 11 bases. The trim removed 4 bases at V and 8 bases at J, leaving 7 bases unmatched. Germline CDR1 is SNHLY and CDR2 is FYNNEI. The CDR3 extends over 15 amino acids. CDR3 DNA: TGTGCCAGCAGTGCGGACAGGGGGCGCGTGCATGAGCAGTTCTTC. Protein sequence: CASSADRGRVHEQFF.

The CDR3 DNA reads TGTGCCAGCTCTAGACTAGATGGTGAGCAGTTCTTC. It encodes CASSRLDGEQFF. The chain recombines TRBV28 with TRBJ2-1, with a possible D match to TRBD2 (6 bases). V was clipped by 8 bases and J by 9 bases, with 14 bases between them. This CDR3 has 12 amino acids. Germline assignment: CDR1 MDHEN and CDR2 SYDVKM.

V and J are TRBV5-5 and TRBJ2-3, with D possibly being TRBD1 (5 bases). Trimming shortened V by 2 bases and J by 4 bases, and 11 bases separated the two germline ends. Germline CDR1 is SGHKS and CDR2 is YYEKEE (reference sequence). The CDR3 is 14 amino acids. CDR3 nucleotides: TGTGCCAGCAGCTTCCAGGGATTGCCAGATACGCAGTATTTT. It yields the protein CASSFQGLPDTQYF.

This clonotype was picked up a small number of times. V and J are TRBV3-1 and TRBJ2-2, with a weak D call TRBD2 (6 bases). The CDR3 is 14 amino acids. The V end was cut by 4 bases, the J end by 3 bases, with 9 bases between. CDR1 and CDR2 from the germline V gene are LGHDT and YNNKEL (reference sequence). The CDR3 DNA reads as TGTGCCAGCAGCCCGGGACTTGACACCGGGGAGCTGTTTTTT. This sequence encodes CASSPGLDTGELFF.

This clonotype was recorded at least ten times. This chain uses TRBV7-2 with TRBJ2-3, with D unclear. The V end was cut by 4 bases, the J end by 4 bases, with 12 bases between. The CDR3 runs to 14 residues. Germline V gene lookup returns CDR1 SGHTA and CDR2 FQGNSA. CDR3 sequence: CASSSAVGADTQYF. The CDR3 nucleotides read TGTGCCAGCAGCTCTGCCGTCGGCGCAGATACGCAGTATTTT.

V and J are TRBV12-3 or TRBV12-4 and TRBJ1-6; 9 bases match TRBD1. Trimming cost V 5 bases and J 7 bases; bases outside gene matches: 6. The CDR3 sequence is 15 residues long. The chain's CDR3 is CASSRTGAENSPLHF. As DNA, the CDR3 is TGTGCCAGCAGTAGGACAGGGGCCGAAAATTCACCCCTCCACTTT.

This clonotype was seen more than once but under ten times. The J gene is TRBJ1-2, the V gene TRBV6-2 or TRBV6-3; D possibly corresponds to TRBD1 (6 bases). The CDR3 loop spans 15 amino acids. Trimming took off 4 bases at V and 0 bases at J, with 12 bases between the two ends. Germline CDR1 and CDR2: MNHEY and SVGEGT. The CDR3 DNA follows: TGTGCCAGCAGTTTGGACAGAAAAGCTAACTATGGCTACACCTTC. This gives the protein CASSLDRKANYGYTF.

This clonotype has more than one count but fewer than ten. The chain employs TRBV2 and TRBJ2-1, with a possible D match to TRBD1 (6 bases). From germline, CDR1 is SNHLY and CDR2 FYNNEI. Trimming removed 8 bases at V and 4 bases at J, with 12 bases between. CDR3 length equals 13 residues. In DNA, the CDR3 is TGTGCCAGCCTTTGGGACAAGTACAATGAGCAGTTCTTC. It translates to CASLWDKYNEQFF.

This clonotype appeared many times. For the CDR3, the DNA is TGTGCCAGCAGCCCGGACAGGATGAGCAATCAGCCCCAGCATTTT. It is translated as CASSPDRMSNQPQHF. This chain joins TRBV7-2 and TRBJ1-5; the match to TRBD1 covers 7 bases. CDR1 SGHTA and CDR2 FQGNSA come from the germline V gene. The CDR3 runs to 15 residues. J was trimmed by 1 base and V by 5 bases; bases with no gene match: 5. The full variable domain, in which reference TRBV7-2 and TRBJ1-5 provide the parts outside the CDR3, is GAGVSQSPSNKVTEKGKDVELRCDPISGHTALYWYRQSLGQGLEFLIYFQGNSAPDKSGLPSDRFSAERTGGSVSTLTIQRTQQEDSAVYLCASSPDRMSNQPQHFGDGTRLSIL.

This clonotype was seen only a few times. V usage is TRBV6-2 or TRBV6-3 and J usage is TRBJ1-5; 9 nucleotides line up with TRBD1. The CDR3 has 19 residues. V was pared by 6 bases and J by 0 bases, with 15 bases of the junction left unmatched. CDR1 and CDR2 (germline): MNHEY, SVGEGT. CDR3 sequence: CASSWTGTGSPNSNQPQHF. The CDR3 DNA sequence: TGTGCCAGCAGCTGGACCGGGACAGGGAGTCCGAATAGCAATCAGCCCCAGCATTTT.

This clonotype came up many times. CDR3 region: CASSHQETQYF. CDR3 DNA: TGTGCCAGCAGTCACCAAGAGACCCAGTACTTC. The chain employs TRBV27 and TRBJ2-5; unclear D gene. CDR1 is MNHEY and CDR2 is SMNVEV in the germline V gene (reference sequence). The CDR3 has 11 amino acids. V gave up 5 bases and J gave up 0 bases, with 1 base separating them.

This clonotype was picked up a small number of times. The V gene is TRBV12-3 or TRBV12-4, the J gene TRBJ2-7; 10 positions match TRBD2. This CDR3 spans 15 amino acids. J gave up 6 bases and V 6 bases, and 11 bases lay outside the gene matches. The CDR3 spells CASSVLAGLFGEQYF. CDR3 nucleotide sequence: TGTGCCAGCAGCGTACTAGCGGGGCTTTTCGGCGAGCAGTACTTC.

This chain links TRBV10-3 with TRBJ1-1, with D possibly matching TRBD1 (5 bases). This CDR3 region has 11 residues. Looked up from germline, CDR1 is ENHRY and CDR2 is SYGVKD. V lost 11 bases to trimming and J lost 4 bases, with 11 bases between them. This chain's CDR3 is CASGPATEAFF. DNA of the CDR3: TGTGCCTCGGGACCCGCCACTGAAGCTTTCTTT.

This clonotype has ten or more counts. V usage is TRBV12-3 or TRBV12-4 and J usage is TRBJ1-5; D call uncertain. The CDR3 extends over 15 amino acids. Between the trimmed V and J ends, which lost 1 base and 5 bases, there was a span of 12 bases. In nucleotides, the CDR3 is TGTGCCAGCAGTTTAGGTGGGCCGAGCGATCAGCCCCAGCATTTT. The encoded protein is CASSLGGPSDQPQHF.

The V and J genes are TRBV7-2 and TRBJ1-6, with TRBD1 as a possible D gene (6 bases). The CDR3 sequence is 14 residues long. Trimming removed 2 bases at V and 10 bases at J, with 12 bases between. In germline, CDR1 is SGHTA, CDR2 FQGNSA. The CDR3 loop is CASSLSRGHSPLHF. The CDR3 DNA reads as TGTGCCAGCAGCTTAAGTCGGGGGCACTCACCCCTCCACTTT.